This section outlines one T cell receptor beta chain sequence together with its context. V was clipped by 1 base and J by 5 bases, with 8 bases between them. Germline assignment: CDR1 SGHAT and CDR2 FQNNGV. This CDR3 is 13 amino acids long. Across several immunoSEQ plates, the genomic DNA of each subset was split evenly. Repertoires were generated with immunoSEQ multiplex PCR, while TCRdb's copy carries only in-frame clones and drops some. This table holds about 2.4 million clones, 93% found once. These data belong to a study of shared clonotypes between healthy human individuals. Study summary: Donor composition was two women and a few men, aged 18 to 49.

Material for sequencing was naive CD4+ T cells from PBMCs. Subset of the sample: CD45RA+ positively selected. This TCR was recovered from a young man in good health. Some clones in this sample may be carry-over from other donors' samples. The V call is TRBV11-2, the J call TRBJ1-2; D possibly corresponds to TRBD1 (6 bases). This CDR3 reads CASSLAGEYGYTF. In DNA form, the CDR3 reads TGTGCCAGCAGCTTAGCAGGGGAATATGGCTACACCTTC.